The present T cell receptor (beta chain) was sequenced within a study of neurological immune-mediated disorders. Points from the study as a whole: Among expanded clones, no CDR3 amino acid sequences were shared across subjects, a pattern suggesting private repertoires in all groups.

This clonotype was observed many times. The antigen is unknown. TCRdb analysed the 5' RACE reads with MiXCR anew, one entry per CDR3 protein. The top ten clones hold about 8% of a sample with tens of thousands of distinct CDR3 sequences, more than 3% of them seen once. Noted time point: longitudinal time-point 1 (baseline). Unsorted libraries were generated from 2 million PBMCs. These cells had been stored in RNAlater at -80 C. The V end lost 2 bases, the J end lost 2 bases, and 4 bases lay between the germline ends. There are 13 residues in the CDR3. Per germline, CDR1 SGHRS and CDR2 YFSETQ. This TCR was recovered from a woman aged 60 to 75 with multiple sclerosis. Material for sequencing was PBMCs. The rearrangement uses TRBV5-1 and TRBJ1-4; D is unclear. This chain's CDR3 is CASSFFTNEKLFF. The CDR3 DNA reads as TGCGCCAGCAGCTTTTTCACTAATGAAAAACTGTTTTTT.